What follows are 30 T cell receptor beta chains derived from one specimen sequenced in a study of T cell responses to AZD1222 COVID-19 vaccine (dated by TCRdb to about 2021). The library was generated by the immunoSEQ multiplex PCR assay. The table comes from immuneACCESS by way of TCRdb, which keeps in-frame sequences with V and J called. Part of the clones is missing from these tables; in studies checked, under half for an unresolved V gene and the rest for unknown reasons. This sample gives roughly 120,000 clones in total; less than 90% of them show up just once. Of the sample, roughly a tenth is held by the ten largest clones. The time point label for this specimen denotes: baseline before first vaccination. The sample consisted of peripheral blood, taken on day 0 of AZD1222 vaccination. These receptor sequences come from an adult in good health.

The chain joins TRBV19 to TRBJ1-2, with no clear D. V shed 6 bases and J shed 4 bases, with 6 bases lying between them. This CDR3 is built from 11 residues. In germline, CDR1 is LNHDA, CDR2 SQIVND (reference sequence). The DNA for the CDR3 is TGTGCCAGTAGCCGTTTCTATGGCTACACCTTC. It translates to CASSRFYGYTF.

The gene calls are TRBV19 and TRBJ2-1; 7 bases are a match to TRBD2. Germline assignment: CDR1 LNHDA and CDR2 SQIVND (reference sequence). This CDR3 is built from 14 residues. V shed 5 bases, J shed 8 bases, and the junction held 9 bases outside the gene matches. CDR3 in DNA: TGTGCCAGTAGTGATCTCGGGGGGAGGGATGAGCAGTTCTTC. Its protein is CASSDLGGRDEQFF.

The DNA of the CDR3 is TGTGCCAGCACCCCCGGGCTCTCTGGGGCCAACGTCCTGACTTTC. It is translated as CASTPGLSGANVLTF. The chain carries TRBV11-2 and TRBJ2-6, with D unclear. This CDR3 has 15 amino acids. The germline gives CDR1 SGHAT, CDR2 FQNNGV. The V end was cut by 7 bases, the J end by 0 bases, with 10 bases between. Combining the CDR3 with reference TRBV11-2 and TRBJ2-6 gives the whole variable domain EAGVAQSPRYKIIEKRQSVAFWCNPISGHATLYWYQQILGQGPKLLIQFQNNGVVDDSQLPKDRFSAERLKGVDSTLKIQPAKLEDSAVYLCASTPGLSGANVLTFGAGSRLTVL.

J is TRBJ2-3 and V is TRBV20-1; D gene unclear. Germline V CDR1 and CDR2: DFQATT, SNEGSKA (reference sequence). The germline V and J ends were trimmed by 3 bases and 4 bases, with 5 bases remaining between them. The CDR3 sequence is 11 residues long. CDR3 nucleotides: TGCAGTGCTAGCTTGGCAGATACGCAGTATTTT. Translated, it gives CSASLADTQYF.

This chain connects TRBV20-1 to TRBJ1-1; D is unresolved. Germline V gene lookup returns CDR1 DFQATT and CDR2 SNEGSKA (reference sequence). The V gene lost 3 bases and the J gene lost 5 bases, with 16 bases spanning the gap. This CDR3 has 14 residues. CDR3 bases: TGCAGTGCTAGTCTTTCCGGACTCGCGACTGAAGCTTTCTTT. This translates into CSASLSGLATEAFF.

The gene calls are TRBV4-3 and TRBJ2-7, with TRBD2 matching over 8 bases. From germline, CDR1 is LGHNA and CDR2 YSLEER. V lost 3 bases, J lost 6 bases, and 7 bases stayed unmatched. The CDR3 consists of 14 residues. The CDR3 DNA reads as TGCGCCAGCAGCCAGGGGACTAGAACGGGCGAGCAGTACTTC. It translates to CASSQGTRTGEQYF.

The rearrangement joins TRBV11-1 to TRBJ2-1; TRBD2 matches at 12 bases. With 5 bases clipped from V and 7 bases from J, the junction kept 6 bases outside the gene matches. The CDR3 consists of 15 residues. Germline CDR1 reads SGHAT; CDR2 reads FQDESV (reference sequence). CDR3 bases: TGTGCCAGCAGCCCTAGCGGGAGGGCCGGAAATGAGCAGTTCTTC. This encodes CASSPSGRAGNEQFF.

This chain links TRBV11-2 with TRBJ2-7; no clear D gene. The CDR3 is 14 amino acids. V lost 1 base and J lost 2, with 9 bases in between. Germline V CDR1 and CDR2: SGHAT, FQNNGV. CDR3 region: CASSLAPDTYEQYF. DNA for the CDR3: TGTGCCAGCAGCTTAGCGCCGGATACCTACGAGCAGTACTTC.

This chain joins TRBV18 and TRBJ2-7; a possible D gene is TRBD2 (7 bases). V was shortened by 1 base and J by 6 bases, with 13 bases between the two germline ends. Per germline, CDR1 KGHSH and CDR2 LQKENI. This CDR3 spans 14 amino acids. CDR3 protein: CASSPHGGGSEQYF. For the CDR3, the DNA is TGTGCCAGCTCACCACACGGGGGCGGGAGCGAGCAGTACTTC.

This chain links TRBV11-3 with TRBJ2-1; 8 nucleotides line up with TRBD2. Germline lookup yields CDR1 SGHNT and CDR2 YENEEA. With V trimmed by 3 bases and J by 0 bases, 1 base remained unmatched. The CDR3 contains 15 residues. This CDR3 reads CASSFSGSSYNEQFF. In DNA, the CDR3 is TGTGCCAGCAGCTTCAGCGGGAGCTCCTACAATGAGCAGTTCTTC.

In DNA, the CDR3 is TGTGCCAGCAGCCCGTTTGACAGGTCAGATACGCAGTATTTT. Translation gives CASSPFDRSDTQYF. The chain uses TRBV3-1 (or the pseudogene TRBV3-2) and TRBJ2-3; perhaps TRBD1 as D (6 bases). CDR3 length: 14 residues. Trimming took 4 bases from V and 4 from J, leaving 12 bases between them. CDR1 LGHDT and CDR2 YNNKEL come from the germline V gene (reference sequence).

The chain carries TRBV6-1 and TRBJ2-7; D is ambiguous. Trimming pared 2 bases from V and 3 bases from J, leaving 11 bases between. The CDR3 is 14 amino acids. Germline V gives CDR1 MNHNS, CDR2 SASEGT. The CDR3 protein is CASSEFHLGYEQYF. For the CDR3, the DNA is TGTGCCAGCAGTGAATTCCACCTGGGCTACGAGCAGTACTTC.

V is TRBV2 and J is TRBJ2-3, with D possibly matching TRBD1 (6 bases). CDR3 size: 14 residues. Trimming shortened V by 5 bases and J by 6 bases, and 15 bases separated the two germline ends. Germline CDR1 SNHLY, CDR2 FYNNEI. This CDR3 reads CASSQGRLGDTQYF. In nucleotides, the CDR3 is TGTGCCAGCAGTCAGGGGCGCCTAGGGGATACGCAGTATTTT. The entire variable domain, with the rest obtained from reference TRBV2 and TRBJ2-3, is as follows: EPEVTQTPSHQVTQMGQEVILRCVPISNHLYFYWYRQILGQKVEFLVSFYNNEISEKSEIFDDQFSVERPDGSNFTLKIRSTKLEDSAMYFCASSQGRLGDTQYFGPGTRLTVL.

V gene TRBV25-1 combines with J gene TRBJ2-5; 8 bases line up with TRBD2. CDR1 and CDR2 (germline): MGHDK, SYGVNS. The CDR3 extends over 14 amino acids. The junction had 3 bases not matched to a gene; V was cut back by 5 bases and J by 1 base. CDR3 DNA: TGTGCCAGCAGTTTGGCGGGGGGCCAAGAGACCCAGTACTTC. Translated, it gives CASSLAGGQETQYF.

This chain joins TRBV7-2 and TRBJ1-1; 10 nucleotides match TRBD1. After removal of 6 bases from V and 10 bases from J, the junction contained 5 bases not matched to a gene. Germline values: CDR1 SGHTA, CDR2 FQGNSA. This CDR3 contains 12 residues. CDR3 coding DNA: TGTGCCAGCAGTAGACAGGGGGCAGGAGCTTTCTTT. Translation gives CASSRQGAGAFF.

V and J are TRBV7-3 and TRBJ2-1; D may be TRBD2 (6 bases). The CDR3 loop spans 13 amino acids. With 2 bases removed from V and 6 bases from J, the gap between germline ends came to 8 bases. CDR1 and CDR2 from the germline V gene are SGHTA and FQGTGA. In nucleotides, the CDR3 is TGTGCCAGCAGCTTAGACGGGGGCAATGAGCAGTTCTTC. Its translation: CASSLDGGNEQFF.

This clone was seen more than once but under ten times. This chain uses TRBV3-1 (or the pseudogene TRBV3-2) with TRBJ2-5, with D hard to call. Per the germline V gene, CDR1 is LGHDT and CDR2 is YNNKEL (reference sequence). CDR3 size: 12 residues. V lost 5 bases and J lost 5, with 9 bases in between. CDR3 bases: TGTGCCAGCAGCACTACTCTGGAGACCCAGTACTTC. Residues: CASSTTLETQYF.

CDR3 amino acids: CASNRGSRGYNEQFF. The DNA for the CDR3 is TGTGCCAGCAACAGGGGTTCAAGGGGTTACAATGAGCAGTTCTTC. The gene calls are TRBV28 and TRBJ2-1; 7 bases are a match to TRBD1. The ends lost 7 bases at V and 4 bases at J; junction bases unmatched: 10. CDR1 and CDR2 from the germline V gene are MDHEN and SYDVKM. The CDR3 has 15 amino acids.

V gene TRBV3-1 (or the pseudogene TRBV3-2) combines with J gene TRBJ1-2; no definite D call. The CDR3 sequence is 14 residues long. From germline, CDR1 is LGHDT and CDR2 YNNKEL (reference sequence). V dropped 1 base and J dropped 1 base, with 7 bases sitting between them. CDR3 region: CASSQAQRNYGYTF. The DNA for the CDR3 is TGTGCCAGCAGCCAAGCTCAGCGTAACTATGGCTACACCTTC.

The chain has TRBV7-3 and TRBJ1-1, with D perhaps matching TRBD1 (6 bases). CDR1 is SGHTA, CDR2 FQGTGA, per germline. The CDR3 contains 14 residues. V lost 5 bases and J lost 1, with 11 bases in between. This chain's CDR3 is CASSPGATNTEAFF. The DNA for the CDR3 is TGTGCCAGCAGCCCGGGGGCTACGAACACTGAAGCTTTCTTT.

V usage is TRBV19 and J usage is TRBJ1-2; the match to TRBD1 covers 7 bases. The V and J ends lost 3 bases and 3 bases, in that order; junction bases with no gene match: 4. Germline CDR1 and CDR2: LNHDA and SQIVND (reference sequence). The CDR3 extends over 14 amino acids. CDR3 region: CASSMGQPYYGYTF. CDR3 coding DNA: TGTGCCAGTAGTATGGGACAGCCTTACTATGGCTACACCTTC. Full variable domain (rest looked up from reference TRBV19 and TRBJ1-2): DGGITQSPKYLFRKEGQNVTLSCEQNLNHDAMYWYRQDPGQGLRLIYYSQIVNDFQKGDIAEGYSVSREKKESFPLTVTSAQKNPTAFYLCASSMGQPYYGYTFGSGTRLTVV.

The V gene is TRBV4-1, the J gene TRBJ2-1; D gene uncertain. V was pared by 2 bases and J by 2 bases, with 7 bases between. CDR1 and CDR2 (germline): MGHRA, YSYEKL. The CDR3 sequence is 14 residues long. The DNA for the CDR3 is TGCGCCAGCAGCCAACTATTCGCCTACAATGAGCAGTTCTTC. This sequence encodes CASSQLFAYNEQFF.

This sequence joins TRBV9 and TRBJ2-7, with D uncertain. Germline-derived CDR1 and CDR2 are SGDLS and YYNGEE. V lost 3 bases and J lost 3, with 13 bases in between. The CDR3 is made up of 14 amino acids. Here the CDR3 DNA reads TGTGCCAGCAGCGCCGACACCTACGGCTACGAGCAGTACTTC. Translation: CASSADTYGYEQYF.

This chain uses TRBV7-9 with TRBJ2-2, with 9 nucleotides matching TRBD1. V dropped 3 bases and J dropped 5; count of bases not matched to a gene: 4. The CDR3 loop spans 15 amino acids. The germline CDR1 and CDR2 sequences are SEHNR and FQNEAQ (reference sequence). CDR3 region: CASSFRTGVTGELFF. In DNA, the CDR3 is TGTGCCAGCAGCTTCCGGACAGGGGTAACCGGGGAGCTGTTTTTT.

The CDR3 DNA sequence: TGTGCCACGAGAGCAGGACAGGGCTACAATGAGCAGTTCTTC. This gives the protein CATRAGQGYNEQFF. V gene TRBV24-1 combines with J gene TRBJ2-1, with TRBD1 matching 8 bases. The germline CDR1 and CDR2 sequences are KGHDR and SFDVKD. The CDR3 spans 14 residues. Trimming took 10 bases from V and 3 from J; bases not matched to a gene: 7.

The V call is TRBV5-1, the J call TRBJ2-3; 14 nucleotides match TRBD2. The CDR3 contains 16 residues. From germline, CDR1 is SGHRS and CDR2 YFSETQ. V was pared by 3 bases and J by 4 bases, with 4 bases of the junction left unmatched. CDR3 sequence (DNA): TGCGCCAGCAGCTGGGGACTAGCGGGAGTGGCAGATACGCAGTATTTT. This sequence encodes CASSWGLAGVADTQYF.

The chain uses TRBV27 and TRBJ2-7, with D perhaps given as TRBD1 or TRBD2 (5 bases each). This CDR3 region has 15 residues. The V end was cut by 5 bases, the J end by 4 bases, with 18 bases between. CDR1 and CDR2 from the germline V gene are MNHEY and SMNVEV (reference sequence). The chain's CDR3 is CASSPREDSGYEQYF. As DNA, the CDR3 is TGTGCCAGCAGTCCCCGCGAGGACTCAGGGTACGAGCAGTACTTC.

This clone was detected only a few times. V gene TRBV19 combines with J gene TRBJ1-5; no clear D gene. The ends were cut back, 6 bases at V and 4 bases at J, with 7 bases in the middle. Per the germline V gene, CDR1 is LNHDA and CDR2 is SQIVND (reference sequence). The CDR3 loop spans 12 amino acids. CDR3 in amino acids: CASSLKNQPQHF. CDR3 in DNA: TGTGCCAGTAGCCTAAAAAATCAGCCCCAGCATTTT.

The gene calls are TRBV13 and TRBJ2-1, with 8 bases lining up with TRBD1. V was clipped by 5 bases and J by 4 bases; unmatched bases: 7. Germline CDR1 reads PRHDT; CDR2 reads FYEKMQ (reference sequence). This CDR3 has 15 amino acids. This CDR3 is CASSTRQGRYNEQFF. Written as DNA, the CDR3 is TGTGCCAGCAGCACGCGACAGGGGAGGTACAATGAGCAGTTCTTC.

This sequence joins TRBV11-3 and TRBJ2-3, with no clear D. Deletions cut 5 bases from V and 3 bases from J, with 15 bases between. This CDR3 has 15 residues. Germline V gene sequence: CDR1 SGHNT, CDR2 YENEEA. CDR3 DNA: TGTGCCAGCAGCCCGGAGCTAGTTGGGACAGATACGCAGTATTTT. The encoded protein is CASSPELVGTDTQYF.